This TCR beta chain stems from a study of beta chain features in type 1 diabetes. About the research overall: Patients looked much like healthy donors when it came to age, gender and cell yields.

Germline V CDR1 and CDR2: SGHRS, YFSETQ. With 0 bases removed from V and 7 bases from J, the gap between germline ends came to 8 bases. This CDR3 has 12 amino acids. Reverse transcription of all isolated RNA meant that expressed TCRB transcripts were sequenced. Repertoires were generated with immunoSEQ multiplex PCR, while TCRdb's copy carries only in-frame clones and drops some. The sample holds roughly 60,000 clones, about three fifths seen once. The chain couples TRBV5-1 to TRBJ2-7; D remains ambiguous. This clonotype was obtained from a woman under 30 in good health. Sequences were obtained from Tregs from blood. The CDR3 loop reads CASSLDFLEQYF. The CDR3, as DNA: TGCGCCAGCAGCTTGGACTTCCTAGAGCAGTACTTC.